The T cell receptor (beta chain) under discussion was sequenced for a study of T cells in Graves' hyperthyroidism and ophthalmopathy (dated by TCRdb to between 2017 and 2020). About the study as a whole: Peripheral blood samples were taken at the time of initial diagnosis, prior to any treatment. Prospective prediction of ophthalmopathy was tested in an independent validation cohort of 18 to 20 hyperthyroidism patients and 17 patients who later progressed to ophthalmopathy. After blood sampling, hyperthyroidism patients were treated with methimazole at a starting dose of 30 mg daily, and ophthalmopathy patients were treated with high-dose intravenous methylprednisolone. The study also compared thyroid tissue and blood T-cell repertoires from several Graves' hyperthyroidism patients. The paper reports TCR Vbeta CDR3 sequencing of 135 peripheral blood samples: 40 to 45 ophthalmopathy, roughly 74 hyperthyroidism and around 17 progressor patients. A discovery cohort of approximately 100 patients, roughly 40 with Graves' ophthalmopathy and about 60 with stable Graves' hyperthyroidism, was used to find distinguishing TCR V-J signatures. The roughly 90 discovery patients were divided at random into training and test sets in a 7:3 ratio. Here is what the overall study found, with its caveats: During validation, the model predicted progression to ophthalmopathy a median of approximately 6.5 months ahead of onset, with roughly 65% sensitivity and around 72% specificity. Most expanded thyroid clonotypes (frequency above 0.001) were also detected in blood, a finding suggesting that blood repertoires may reflect thyroid immune responses. Sample size was not statistically predetermined, and blinding of investigators to group allocation was not performed. A model built on a 13 V-J signature distinguished ophthalmopathy from stable hyperthyroidism, reaching 85% to 90% sensitivity and under 84% specificity in cross-validation and 80%/75% in testing.

This clonotype was seen a few times. Its antigen has not been determined. The input lacks base qualities; no much larger clone sits a single base away. Stable Graves' hyperthyroidism was defined as the absence of progression to ophthalmopathy over 18 months of follow-up. Hyperthyroidism patients were aged 18 to 65 years and newly diagnosed, with disease duration of less than 2 months. Exclusion was applied to patients with uncontrolled infections, other autoimmune diseases, pregnancy or lactation. Clinical symptoms, serum thyroxine and TRAb, thyroid ultrasound, and orbital computed tomography formed the basis for the diagnoses. PBMCs were separated from roughly 9.6 ml of fresh peripheral blood using Ficoll-Paque density gradient centrifugation. Trizol reagent was used to extract total RNA, and RNA quality was then checked on an Agilent 2100 Bioanalyzer. TCR beta CDR3 regions were amplified from RNA transcripts. For the first round of RT-PCR on the TCR CDR3, the HTBI primer set was used together with the Qiagen OneStep RT-PCR kit. Libraries were constructed in a second round of multiplex PCR, after which size selection and purification were carried out. Sequencing of the libraries was done on an Illumina HiSeq2000 using paired-end 100 bp reads. Per the authors' processing: SOAPnuke was used to process the raw data, throwing out any read that contained adapters or uncalled bases, had a mean Phred below 15, or lacked an exact constant-primer or identifier match. COPE v1.2.5 was used to merge the high-quality paired reads, and each unique nucleotide sequence was defined as a clonotype. Clonotypes were aligned to IMGT TRBV, TRBD and TRBJ reference segments using MiTCR v1.1. Only V-J combinations with frequency above 0.0001, covering approximately 99% of repertoires, were analysed. A TCS score was defined as the ratio between F50 (clonal expansion) and ExV (chaos), using BLOSUM62-based TCRdist between CDR3 peptides within each V-J. Welch's t-statistics and random forest reduced approximately 520 V-J features to 10 to 15, which were used in a naive Bayes classifier (R e1071). The public reads were quality trimmed at Q25 with fastp and then assembled into clones with MiXCR by TCRdb, keeping productive beta chains. One record per CDR3 amino acid sequence lists the most common genes and DNA. What appears here as the V and J calls and clone size reflects TCRdb's work, not the paper's. The sample table holds under 450,000 distinct CDR3 sequences, of which 15% to 17% were seen once. The leading ten clones occupy roughly 15% of the sample.

CDR1 and CDR2, looked up from the germline V gene, are MNHEY and SVGEGT. The CDR3 numbers 15 residues from cysteine through phenylalanine. Kept here is only the CDR3 DNA, which spans 45 bases and is read in frame from base 1. The junction carries 19 bases between V and J, which are trimmed by 5 bases and 6 bases respectively. The chain is made from TRBV6-2 or TRBV6-3 and TRBJ1-1, with the D gene too uncertain to name. Input material: blood. This TCR was sampled from a young woman with Graves' hyperthyroidism. The CDR3 protein sequence reads: CASSEGTGLHSEAFF. The nucleotide sequence is given as TGTGCCAGCAGTGAGGGTACGGGGTTGCACTCTGAAGCTTTCTTT.